This paragraph reports one TCR beta chain. The antigen remains undetermined. The read is 3 residues too short to cover the CDR3 end, so that end is filled in from the germline J gene. The sample belongs to a study of Tregs in tolerant kidney transplant recipients. Study-wide results and caveats: In tolerant patients, donor-specific Tregs outgrew total Tregs, suggesting antigen-driven expansion. Findings come from small patient numbers and require larger validation.

Recipients received nonmyeloablative bone marrow transplants from related graft donors, with transient mixed chimerism. CD4+CD25+CD127- Tregs, CD4+CD25- non-Tregs, CD4 and CD8 cells were sorted. V gave up 4 bases and J gave up 5 bases, with 11 bases separating them. Germline assignment: CDR1 SEHNR and CDR2 FQNEAQ (reference sequence). The CDR3 consists of 14 residues. The protocol was immunoSEQ multiplex PCR, while the TCRdb copy is restricted to in-frame clones and leaves out a portion. In total, the table holds more than 10,000 clones. This clonotype originated in a human patient who received a combined kidney and bone marrow transplant. Certain T cells may be donor cells from the graft. The V and J genes are TRBV7-9 and TRBJ2-2; D perhaps matches TRBD1 (5 bases). The starting material was CD8+ T cells from blood (PBMCs), obtained 24 months after the transplant. The CDR3 loop reads CASSSPRATGELFF. CDR3 bases read: TGTGCCAGCAGCTCACCCAGGGCTACCGGGGAG.